Presented here are 31 T cell receptor beta chains from one specimen sequenced in a study of blood T cell repertoires in COVID-19. Assay used: immunoSEQ multiplex PCR; TCRdb lists only in-frame clones, some missing. In the table there are about 430,000 clones, around 89% of which are singletons. The sequenced sample consisted of PBMCs or T cells enriched from blood (not recorded which). The receptors were gathered from a man aged 30-40 years who had recovered from COVID-19.

This clone has a handful of counts. The V gene is TRBV3-1 (or the pseudogene TRBV3-2), the J gene TRBJ2-2; no firm D call. V was clipped by 2 bases and J by 9 bases, with 7 bases between them. CDR3 length equals 12 residues. CDR1 is LGHDT, CDR2 YNNKEL, per germline (reference sequence). CDR3: CASSQMGRELFF. For the CDR3, the DNA is TGTGCCAGCAGCCAAATGGGCCGGGAGCTGTTTTTT.

This chain links TRBV6-5 with TRBJ1-6, with TRBD1 identical over 8 bases. With V trimmed by 2 bases and J by 13 bases, 13 bases remained unmatched. There are 16 residues in the CDR3. CDR1 is MNHEY, CDR2 SVGAGI, per germline. The CDR3: CASSYSQLDRGFPLHF. The CDR3 DNA reads TGTGCCAGCAGTTACAGCCAGTTAGACAGGGGTTTCCCCCTCCACTTT.

A word on this clone: The junction and the germline gene differ at one end; a read error may be behind it. The chain links TRBV10-3 to TRBJ2-3, with D unresolved. Germline-derived CDR1 and CDR2 are ENHRY and SYGVKD. The CDR3 has 11 amino acids. The CDR3 is CAISESMALSF. The DNA for the CDR3 is TGTGCCATCAGTGAGTCGATGGCGCTTAGCTTT.

The chain employs TRBV2 and TRBJ2-2; D may be TRBD2 (5 bases). Germline CDR1 is SNHLY and CDR2 is FYNNEI. V gave up 6 bases and J gave up 4 bases, with 9 bases separating them. This CDR3 is built from 13 residues. The CDR3 DNA reads as TGTGCCAGCAGGTTCCGGGGCACCGGGGAGCTGTTTTTT. Its translation is CASRFRGTGELFF.

CDR3 in amino acids: CASSFFGGRHTGELFF. Here the CDR3 DNA reads TGTGCCAGCAGTTTTTTCGGCGGGAGACATACCGGGGAGCTGTTTTTT. The rearrangement links TRBV28 to TRBJ2-2, with TRBD2 matching 7 bases. Trimming cost V 3 bases and J 5 bases; bases outside gene matches: 9. The CDR3 is 16 residues long. Looked up from germline, CDR1 is MDHEN and CDR2 is SYDVKM.

The V call is TRBV5-6, the J call TRBJ2-1; maybe TRBD2 (5 bases). Germline V lookup: CDR1 SGHDT, CDR2 YYEEEE. This CDR3 comprises 16 residues. V was shortened by 3 bases and J by 3 bases, with 16 bases between the two germline ends. CDR3 nucleotides: TGTGCCAGCAGCTATGGACGGCGCCGGGACTACAATGAGCAGTTCTTC. Protein: CASSYGRRRDYNEQFF.

The chain is built from TRBV30 and TRBJ2-2; 9 bases align to TRBD1. The germline CDR1 and CDR2 sequences are GTSNPN and SVGIG (reference sequence). Losses at the gene ends were 0 bases for V and 5 bases for J; bases not matched to a gene: 7. This CDR3 is 16 amino acids long. CDR3 amino acids: CAWSVRTGEKTGELFF. CDR3 nucleotides: TGTGCCTGGAGTGTACGGACAGGGGAAAAAACCGGGGAGCTGTTTTTT.

This clone is a singleton in its sample. The chain joins TRBV5-1 to TRBJ1-2; TRBD1 aligns across 7 bases. Germline V lookup: CDR1 SGHRS, CDR2 YFSETQ. CDR3 length: 14 amino acids. Trimming cost V 4 bases and J 3 bases; bases outside gene matches: 6. Written as DNA, the CDR3 is TGCGCCAGCAGCGCACGCAGGGGGGACTATGGCTACACCTTC. It translates to CASSARRGDYGYTF. Filled out from reference TRBV5-1 and TRBJ1-2, the complete variable domain reads KAGVTQTPRYLIKTRGQQVTLSCSPISGHRSVSWYQQTPGQGLQFLFEYFSETQRNKGNFPGRFSGRQFSNSRSEMNVSTLELGDSALYLCASSARRGDYGYTFGSGTRLTVV.

The gene calls are TRBV12-3 or TRBV12-4 and TRBJ1-4; no definite D call. This CDR3 has 12 residues. Trimming pared 3 bases from V and 12 bases from J, leaving 11 bases between. CDR3 sequence (DNA): TGTGCCAGCAGTTTGGGGAGGGTGGAACTGTTTTTT. It yields the protein CASSLGRVELFF.

A note on this clone: Within the sample, other DNA sequences also encode this same CDR3. This chain's CDR3 is CASSYVAGSYEQYF. The CDR3 DNA reads TGTGCCAGCAGTTACGTGGCAGGCTCCTACGAGCAGTACTTC. The chain combines TRBV6-5 with TRBJ2-7; D gene ambiguous. The CDR3 contains 14 residues. V was pared by 2 bases and J by 0 bases, with 8 bases between. Germline CDR1 reads MNHEY; CDR2 reads SVGAGI.

The genes are TRBV28 and TRBJ2-1; 11 bases match TRBD2. The CDR3 sequence is 18 residues long. Germline CDR1 reads MDHEN; CDR2 reads SYDVKM. Trimming took 6 bases from V and 7 from J; bases not matched to a gene: 17. CDR3 sequence: CASSKSLRLAGIRNEQFF. CDR3 coding DNA: TGTGCCAGCAGCAAGTCCCTCAGACTAGCGGGAATCAGAAATGAGCAGTTCTTC.

The chain uses TRBV5-1 and TRBJ2-1; 7 positions agree with TRBD2. V was clipped by 4 bases and J by 4 bases; unmatched bases: 8. Germline loops: CDR1 SGHRS, CDR2 YFSETQ. The CDR3 contains 15 residues. DNA of the CDR3: TGCGCCAGCAGCCCCGGGACTAACGAATACAATGAGCAGTTCTTC. Encoded protein: CASSPGTNEYNEQFF. Full variable domain (outside the CDR3, taken from reference TRBV5-1 and TRBJ2-1): KAGVTQTPRYLIKTRGQQVTLSCSPISGHRSVSWYQQTPGQGLQFLFEYFSETQRNKGNFPGRFSGRQFSNSRSEMNVSTLELGDSALYLCASSPGTNEYNEQFFGPGTRLTVL.

The chain is built from TRBV7-2 and TRBJ2-2; tentative D call: TRBD2 (6 bases). The CDR3 has 14 amino acids. Germline values: CDR1 SGHTA, CDR2 FQGNSA. V was clipped by 7 bases and J by 4 bases, with 13 bases between them. The CDR3, as DNA: TGTGCCAGCACCCCCGCGACTAGCACCGGGGAGCTGTTTTTT. Encoded protein: CASTPATSTGELFF.

The chain combines TRBV4-1 with TRBJ2-1, with 11 bases identical to TRBD2. Germline lookup yields CDR1 MGHRA and CDR2 YSYEKL. Trimming cost V 1 base and J 7 bases; bases outside gene matches: 6. The CDR3 spans 16 residues. The CDR3 here is CASSQGLAGFGNEQFF. For the CDR3, the DNA is TGCGCCAGCAGCCAAGGACTAGCGGGGTTCGGGAATGAGCAGTTCTTC.

The V and J genes are TRBV3-1 (or the pseudogene TRBV3-2) and TRBJ2-2; 10 nucleotides align to TRBD2. The CDR3 spans 19 residues. The V and J ends lost 7 bases and 3 bases, in that order; junction bases with no gene match: 17. CDR1 and CDR2 (germline): LGHDT, YNNKEL (reference sequence). Written as DNA, the CDR3 is TGTGCCAGCACTACGTGGCTAGCGGGAGACTACTCTTACACCGGGGAGCTGTTTTTT. Protein product: CASTTWLAGDYSYTGELFF.

The chain carries TRBV30 and TRBJ1-2; 9 bases agree with TRBD1. CDR1 is GTSNPN and CDR2 is SVGIG in the germline V gene (reference sequence). The CDR3 loop spans 13 amino acids. V shed 7 bases and J 2 bases; nucleotides not matched to a gene: 5. CDR3 nucleotides: TGTGCCTACGACAGGGGGTTAAACTATGGCTACACCTTC. It yields the protein CAYDRGLNYGYTF.

This chain joins TRBV18 and TRBJ2-1; 8 bases map to TRBD1. Germline V gene lookup returns CDR1 KGHSH and CDR2 LQKENI. The CDR3 covers 15 residues. V lost 2 bases to trimming and J lost 5 bases; unmatched junction nucleotides: 5. CDR3 in amino acids: CASSPTGTGNNEQFF. The CDR3 coding sequence is TGTGCCAGCTCACCAACCGGGACAGGAAACAATGAGCAGTTCTTC. The full variable domain, its missing parts supplied by reference TRBV18 and TRBJ2-1, is NAGVMQNPRHLVRRRGQEARLRCSPMKGHSHVYWYRQLPEEGLKFMVYLQKENIIDESGMPKERFSAEFPKEGPSILRIQQVVRGDSAAYFCASSPTGTGNNEQFFGPGTRLTVL.

The chain recombines TRBV12-5 with TRBJ1-5; D is undetermined. CDR1 and CDR2 (germline): LGHNT, FRNRAP. CDR3 length: 15 residues. The V end was cut by 3 bases, the J end by 5 bases, with 14 bases between. For the CDR3, the DNA is TGTGCTAGTGGTTTTCGGGCCTTCGGGGATCAGCCCCAGCATTTT. Amino acid sequence: CASGFRAFGDQPQHF.

The rearrangement joins TRBV28 to TRBJ2-3; 9 nucleotides line up with TRBD1. The V and J ends lost 7 bases and 6 bases, in that order; junction bases with no gene match: 11. CDR1 is MDHEN and CDR2 is SYDVKM in the germline V gene. This CDR3 has 15 residues. The CDR3 DNA reads as TGTGCCAGCACTCCGGGACAGGGCTTCGGGGATACGCAGTATTTT. As protein: CASTPGQGFGDTQYF.

The genes are TRBV5-1 and TRBJ1-1; TRBD1 might be the D (5 bases). The CDR3 has 14 amino acids. Trimming shortened V by 2 bases and J by 5 bases, and 13 bases separated the two germline ends. Per germline, CDR1 SGHRS and CDR2 YFSETQ. For the CDR3, the DNA is TGCGCCAGCAGCTTAACAGGAGCCGGGACTGAAGCTTTCTTT. Translation: CASSLTGAGTEAFF.

V gene TRBV19 combines with J gene TRBJ2-7; maybe TRBD1 (5 bases). Germline V gene lookup returns CDR1 LNHDA and CDR2 SQIVND (reference sequence). V shed 10 bases and J shed 2 bases, with 15 bases lying between them. This CDR3 contains 13 residues. Here the CDR3 DNA reads TGTGCCACAAGGCAGGGAAAAACCTACGAGCAGTACTTC. Protein: CATRQGKTYEQYF.

The chain uses TRBV6-5 and TRBJ2-7, with D hard to call. V lost 2 bases to trimming and J lost 6 bases, with 17 bases between them. This CDR3 contains 15 residues. Germline loops: CDR1 MNHEY, CDR2 SVGAGI. Here the CDR3 DNA reads TGTGCCAGCAGTTACGCCAGGCTGGAATCCCTCGAGCAGTACTTC. Translating it yields CASSYARLESLEQYF.

V and J are TRBV7-3 and TRBJ2-6; 12 nucleotides match TRBD2. Per the germline V gene, CDR1 is SGHTA and CDR2 is FQGTGA. This CDR3 has 16 amino acids. V shed 8 bases and J 1 base; nucleotides not matched to a gene: 3. CDR3 residues: CASATSGSSGANVLTF. The CDR3 DNA reads as TGTGCCAGCGCGACTAGCGGGAGTTCTGGGGCCAACGTCCTGACTTTC.

V and J are TRBV27 and TRBJ2-2, with 7 nucleotides matching TRBD1. With V trimmed by 6 bases and J by 1 base, 5 bases remained unmatched. This CDR3 contains 15 residues. Per germline, CDR1 MNHEY and CDR2 SMNVEV (reference sequence). The CDR3 bases are TGTGCCAGCAGCCTTGGGACAGAGAACACCGGGGAGCTGTTTTTT. Encoded protein: CASSLGTENTGELFF.

The rearrangement links TRBV6-1 to TRBJ1-5; 10 bases match TRBD1. Looked up from germline, CDR1 is MNHNS and CDR2 is SASEGT. This CDR3 is built from 15 residues. J gave up 5 bases and V 0 bases, and 1 base lay outside the gene matches. The CDR3 sequence is CASSEAGQGHQPQHF. The CDR3 nucleotides read TGTGCCAGCAGTGAAGCGGGACAGGGGCATCAGCCCCAGCATTTT.

This clone has at least ten counts. This chain connects TRBV7-9 to TRBJ1-1; TRBD1 aligns across 7 bases. This CDR3 contains 16 residues. Per germline, CDR1 SEHNR and CDR2 FQNEAQ (reference sequence). V lost 4 bases, J lost 5 bases, and 13 bases stayed unmatched. This CDR3 reads CASSSRTGGDGTEAFF. The DNA for the CDR3 is TGTGCCAGCAGCTCTCGGACAGGCGGCGATGGAACTGAAGCTTTCTTT.

This chain joins TRBV30 and TRBJ2-1, with D uncertain. Germline assignment: CDR1 GTSNPN and CDR2 SVGIG (reference sequence). Trimming took 0 bases from V and 4 from J, leaving 16 bases between them. CDR3 length: 16 amino acids. The chain's CDR3 is CAWSVSLGGSYNEQFF. The CDR3 coding sequence is TGTGCCTGGAGTGTAAGTCTTGGCGGATCGTACAATGAGCAGTTCTTC.

The chain carries TRBV29-1 and TRBJ2-7, with D unresolved. The CDR3 covers 11 residues. V was cut by 7 bases and J by 7 bases, with 14 bases left in between. CDR1 and CDR2 (germline): SQVTM, ANQGSEA. The CDR3 spells CSGGRSAEQYF. In DNA, the CDR3 is TGCAGCGGAGGTCGGTCGGCGGAGCAGTACTTC.

The V and J genes are TRBV18 and TRBJ2-1; D may be TRBD2 (6 bases). Trimming stripped 6 bases from V and 5 bases from J, with 11 bases between. Per germline, CDR1 KGHSH and CDR2 LQKENI. CDR3 length: 13 residues. As DNA, the CDR3 is TGTGCCAGCTCGCCGGGACTTGACAATGAGCAGTTCTTC. It translates to CASSPGLDNEQFF.

This chain uses TRBV5-5 with TRBJ1-2; a possible D gene is TRBD1 (5 bases). The V gene lost 2 bases and the J gene lost 7 bases, with 12 bases spanning the gap. The CDR3 is 13 residues long. From germline, CDR1 is SGHKS and CDR2 YYEKEE (reference sequence). In DNA, the CDR3 is TGTGCCAGCAGCTTTGCCGGGGGACGTGGCTACACCTTC. Translated, it gives CASSFAGGRGYTF.

The rearrangement links TRBV5-1 to TRBJ2-3; TRBD2 aligns across 12 bases. Germline trimming cut 4 bases from V and 0 bases from J; bases unmatched to any gene: 9. Germline CDR1 SGHRS, CDR2 YFSETQ. The length of the CDR3 is 18 residues. CDR3 loop: CASSQASGRAPSTDTQYF. The CDR3 coding sequence is TGCGCCAGCAGCCAAGCTAGCGGGAGGGCCCCTAGCACAGATACGCAGTATTTT.